These T cell receptor beta chains were read from a single sample in a study of T-cell memory formation after mild COVID-19. TCRdb re-called the 5' RACE reads through MiXCR, storing one row per CDR3 protein. The data contain under 650,000 distinct CDR3 sequences, roughly 18% of them singletons. Sequencing used PBMCs or a T cell subset sorted from them (not recorded which). Source of these receptors: an adult woman who had mild COVID-19 (a few samples of this study predate the infection). Cell type and time point are not known. The CDR3 runs from the conserved cysteine through the conserved F or W. The order of the fields is D gene, V gene, J gene, clone size, CDR3 protein, CDR3 DNA. The D gene is left open where the match is weak. Rows may omit the clone size; those that give it use once, few, many or a size class.

TRBD1	TRBV24-1	TRBJ2-1	few	CATSERDRGSYNEQFF	TGTGCCACCAGTGAACGAGACAGGGGTTCCTACAATGAGCAGTTCTTC
.	TRBV12-3/TRBV12-4	TRBJ2-3	.	CASQAHSTDTQYF	TGTGCCAGTCAAGCTCACAGCACAGATACGCAGTATTTT
.	TRBV4-1	TRBJ2-1	.	CASSLRTVSYNEQFF	TGCGCCAGCAGCCTACGGACGGTTTCCTACAATGAGCAGTTCTTC
.	TRBV6-1	TRBJ2-7	once	CASSRTVAYEQYF	TGTGCCAGCAGTCGGACAGTAGCCTACGAGCAGTACTTC
.	TRBV24-1	TRBJ2-3	few	CATSAGPPDTQYF	TGTGCCACCAGTGCGGGGCCCCCAGATACGCAGTATTTT
.	TRBV6-1	TRBJ1-5	.	CASRLWDSNQPQHF	TGTGCCAGCAGGCTCTGGGATAGCAATCAGCCCCAGCATTTT
TRBD2	TRBV20-1	TRBJ2-1	.	CSARGWTSGKDEQFF	TGCAGTGCTAGAGGTTGGACTAGCGGGAAGGATGAGCAGTTCTTC
.	TRBV9	TRBJ2-3	.	CASSVGRDSYTDTQYF	TGTGCCAGCAGCGTAGGTAGGGACTCATACACAGATACGCAGTATTTT
TRBD2	TRBV15	TRBJ2-3	few	CATSLGGDTDTQYF	TGTGCCACCAGCCTCGGGGGGGACACAGATACGCAGTATTTT
.	TRBV6-6	TRBJ1-1	few	CASSYGRMNTEAFF	TGTGCCAGCAGTTATGGACGGATGAACACTGAAGCTTTCTTT
.	TRBV6-5	TRBJ2-3	few	CASSYRRVTDTQYF	TGTGCCAGCAGTTACAGGAGGGTCACAGATACGCAGTATTTT
TRBD1	TRBV3-1	TRBJ1-5	few	CASSRSRDRTFQPQHF	TGTGCCAGCAGCCGGTCCCGGGACAGGACCTTTCAGCCCCAGCATTTT
TRBD2	TRBV28	TRBJ2-7	.	CASISSGHSSYEQYF	TGTGCCAGCATTTCTAGCGGGCACAGCTCCTACGAGCAGTACTTC
.	TRBV14	TRBJ1-1	.	CASSQHAGSNTEAFF	TGTGCCAGCAGCCAACACGCAGGGTCCAACACTGAAGCTTTCTTT
TRBD2	TRBV5-5	TRBJ2-2	many	CASSLAGQAGGPVTGELFF	TGTGCCAGCAGCTTGGCCGGCCAAGCGGGAGGGCCGGTCACCGGGGAGCTGTTTTTT
TRBD1	TRBV9	TRBJ2-7	.	CASSVAWGQAGEQYF	TGTGCCAGCAGCGTAGCTTGGGGACAGGCGGGTGAGCAGTACTTC
.	TRBV19	TRBJ2-4	.	CASSIDNGGGAAKNIQYF	TGTGCCAGTAGTATAGATAATGGTGGTGGAGCGGCCAAAAACATTCAGTACTTC
TRBD1	TRBV5-1	TRBJ1-4	few	CASSTQGNNEKLFF	TGCGCCAGCAGCACACAGGGGAACAATGAAAAACTGTTTTTT
TRBD2	TRBV6-5	TRBJ2-7	few	CASSHPQRGGPEQYF	TGTGCCAGCAGTCACCCCCAGCGGGGGGGCCCCGAGCAGTACTTC
TRBD2	TRBV11-2	TRBJ2-2	many	CASSSGLAANTGELFF	TGTGCCAGCAGCTCGGGACTAGCGGCTAACACCGGGGAGCTGTTTTTT
.	TRBV15	TRBJ1-2	.	CATSRGLPSAGDYGYTF	TGTGCCACCAGTAGGGGTTTACCTTCGGCAGGGGACTATGGCTACACCTTC
.	TRBV25-1	TRBJ2-7	.	CASPRAGYEQYF	TGTGCCAGCCCACGAGCCGGCTACGAGCAGTACTTC
.	TRBV12-3/TRBV12-4	TRBJ2-7	few	CASSPTRPGASEQYF	TGTGCCAGCAGCCCGACCCGACCAGGGGCCTCCGAGCAGTACTTC
.	TRBV4-2	TRBJ2-1	few	CASSQDRGLGNEQFF	TGTGCCAGCAGCCAAGACCGGGGACTTGGGAATGAGCAGTTCTTC
TRBD1	TRBV5-1	TRBJ2-2	few	CASSGQGDTGELFF	TGCGCCAGCAGTGGTCAGGGGGACACCGGGGAGCTGTTTTTT
.	TRBV11-2	TRBJ2-7	.	CASSKGGYEQYF	TGTGCCAGCAGCAAGGGGGGCTACGAGCAGTACTTC
.	TRBV5-1	TRBJ1-1	many	CASSLDGTNTEAFF	TGCGCCAGCAGCTTGGACGGGACTAACACTGAAGCTTTCTTT
.	TRBV12-3/TRBV12-4	TRBJ1-6	few	CASSLMAGSPLHF	TGTGCCAGCAGTTTGATGGCCGGTTCACCCCTCCACTTT
.	TRBV2	TRBJ2-6	few	CASSEVAGANVLTF	TGTGCCAGCAGTGAAGTGGCTGGGGCCAACGTCCTGACTTTC
TRBD1	TRBV7-8	TRBJ2-7	few	CASSPGTGTGSYEQYF	TGTGCCAGCAGCCCCGGAACCGGGACAGGGAGTTACGAGCAGTACTTC
TRBD2	TRBV3-1	TRBJ2-5	many	CASSQFSTSATGETQYF	TGTGCCAGCAGCCAATTCTCGACTAGCGCGACGGGGGAGACCCAGTACTTC
.	TRBV4-2	TRBJ2-2	few	CASSQDTGYTGELFF	TGTGCCAGCAGCCAAGATACAGGGTACACCGGGGAGCTGTTTTTT
TRBD1	TRBV5-6	TRBJ2-1	few	CASSLRDRDFGEQFF	TGTGCCAGCAGCCTCCGGGACAGGGACTTTGGTGAGCAGTTCTTC
TRBD1	TRBV20-1	TRBJ1-1	.	CSARGDRDTEAFF	TGCAGTGCTAGGGGGGACAGGGACACTGAAGCTTTCTTT
.	TRBV15	TRBJ2-1	few	CATSEYRADNEQFF	TGTGCCACCAGCGAATACCGGGCAGACAATGAGCAGTTCTTC
TRBD1	TRBV20-1	TRBJ1-4	many	CSADTGTGNEKLFF	TGCAGTGCTGATACCGGGACAGGGAATGAAAAACTGTTTTTT
.	TRBV3-1	TRBJ2-4	.	CASSQSPTALANIQYF	TGTGCCAGCAGCCAATCGCCGACAGCTTTGGCAAACATTCAGTACTTC
TRBD2	TRBV5-1	TRBJ2-5	.	CASSPRLAEETQYF	TGCGCCAGCAGCCCCCGGCTAGCGGAAGAGACCCAGTACTTC
TRBD2	TRBV12-3/TRBV12-4	TRBJ2-7	.	CASTQVTSGRAWEQYF	TGTGCCAGCACCCAAGTGACTAGCGGGAGGGCCTGGGAGCAGTACTTC
.	TRBV7-9	TRBJ1-1	many	CASTSTRGGLEAFF	TGTGCCAGCACCTCCACGAGGGGTGGACTTGAAGCTTTCTTT
.	TRBV18	TRBJ2-1	.	CASSLSIAIGDEQFF	TGTGCCAGCTCACTCTCCATTGCCATCGGGGATGAGCAGTTCTTC
.	TRBV4-1	TRBJ2-1	.	CASSQDRGARQFF	TGCGCCAGCAGCCAAGATCGAGGGGCCCGGCAGTTCTTC
TRBD1	TRBV18	TRBJ1-1	few	CASSPRTGLTEAFF	TGTGCCAGCTCACCTAGGACAGGACTCACTGAAGCTTTCTTT
TRBD2	TRBV6-2/TRBV6-3	TRBJ2-5	few	CASSDPLAGEETQYF	TGTGCCAGCAGTGACCCACTAGCGGGAGAAGAGACCCAGTACTTC
.	TRBV4-1	TRBJ2-1	.	CASSQDGVTSNNEQFF	TGCGCCAGCAGCCAAGATGGGGTGACAAGCAACAATGAGCAGTTCTTC
.	TRBV7-8	TRBJ2-3	few	CASSLAAARADTQYF	TGTGCCAGCAGCTTAGCGGCCGCTAGGGCAGATACGCAGTATTTT
.	TRBV7-8	TRBJ1-2	.	CASSLGTTGGYTF	TGTGCCAGCAGCTTAGGGACAACGGGGGGCTACACCTTC
.	TRBV7-9	TRBJ1-1	few	CASSLIQGRNTEAFF	TGTGCCAGCAGCTTGATTCAGGGACGGAACACTGAAGCTTTCTTT
TRBD2	TRBV6-2/TRBV6-3	TRBJ2-1	.	CASSQTRLAGANEQFF	TGTGCCAGCAGTCAAACCAGACTAGCGGGAGCCAATGAGCAGTTCTTC
TRBD2	TRBV24-1	TRBJ2-3	.	CATSDPRTGSGRAIRGTQYF	TGTGCCACCAGTGACCCCCGGACAGGTAGCGGGAGGGCGATCCGGGGTACGCAGTATTTT
.	TRBV5-1	TRBJ2-7	many	CASSPGRNYEQYF	TGCGCCAGCAGCCCAGGACGGAACTACGAGCAGTACTTC
.	TRBV4-2	TRBJ1-2	few	CASSQDPDYYGYTF	TGTGCCAGCAGCCAAGATCCCGACTACTATGGCTACACCTTC
.	TRBV12-3/TRBV12-4	TRBJ2-4	.	CASSPLGGQSIQYF	TGTGCCAGCAGTCCTCTGGGGGGCCAGAGCATTCAGTACTTC
.	TRBV7-6	TRBJ2-2	.	CASGPSGPGELFF	TGTGCCAGCGGCCCTTCAGGTCCCGGGGAGCTGTTTTTT
.	TRBV5-6	TRBJ2-7	.	CASSLLDSLYEQYF	TGTGCCAGCAGCTTGCTGGACAGCCTCTACGAGCAGTACTTC
.	TRBV10-3	TRBJ2-7	.	CAIPPGTGKFDEQYF	TGTGCCATCCCCCCAGGAACAGGGAAATTTGACGAGCAGTACTTC
.	TRBV30	TRBJ2-5	.	CAWAGLRQETQYF	TGTGCCTGGGCCGGACTCCGACAAGAGACCCAGTACTTC
TRBD2	TRBV6-4	TRBJ2-3	few	CASSREGGADTQYF	TGTGCCAGCAGTCGGGAGGGCGGCGCAGATACGCAGTATTTT
TRBD2	TRBV20-1	TRBJ2-3	few	CSARSGLATDTQYF	TGCAGTGCTAGATCGGGACTAGCAACGGATACGCAGTATTTT